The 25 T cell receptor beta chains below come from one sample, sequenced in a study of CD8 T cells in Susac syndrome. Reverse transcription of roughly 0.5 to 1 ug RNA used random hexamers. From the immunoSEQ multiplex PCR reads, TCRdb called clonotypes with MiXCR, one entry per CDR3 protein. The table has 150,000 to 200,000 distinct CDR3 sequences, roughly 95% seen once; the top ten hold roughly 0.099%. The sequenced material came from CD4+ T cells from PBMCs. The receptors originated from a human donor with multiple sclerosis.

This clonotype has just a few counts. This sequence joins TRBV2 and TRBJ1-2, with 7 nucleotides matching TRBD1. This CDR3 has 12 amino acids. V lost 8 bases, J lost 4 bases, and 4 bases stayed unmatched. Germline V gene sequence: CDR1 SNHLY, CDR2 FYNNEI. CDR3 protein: CASEGGVYGYTF. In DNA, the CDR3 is TGTGCCAGCGAAGGGGGCGTCTATGGCTACACCTTC.

The CDR3: CAITPTGTSGRGGSYNEQFF. As DNA, the CDR3 is TGTGCCATCACTCCAACCGGGACTAGCGGGAGAGGGGGCTCCTACAATGAGCAGTTCTTC. The rearrangement uses TRBV10-3 and TRBJ2-1; TRBD2 agrees at 14 bases. Germline CDR1 is ENHRY and CDR2 is SYGVKD. V lost 7 bases and J lost 0; bases outside the gene matches: 14. The CDR3 loop spans 20 amino acids.

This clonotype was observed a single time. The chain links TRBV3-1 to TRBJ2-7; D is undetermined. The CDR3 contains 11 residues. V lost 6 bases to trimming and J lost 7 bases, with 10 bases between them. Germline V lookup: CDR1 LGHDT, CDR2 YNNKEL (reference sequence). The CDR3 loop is CASSYRREQYF. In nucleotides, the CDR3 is TGTGCCAGCAGTTATCGGAGAGAGCAGTACTTC.

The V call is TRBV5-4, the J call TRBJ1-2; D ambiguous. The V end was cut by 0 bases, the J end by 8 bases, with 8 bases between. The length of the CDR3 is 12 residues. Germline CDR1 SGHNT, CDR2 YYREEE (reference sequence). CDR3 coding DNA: TGTGCCAGCAGCTTGGAAGGTCGGGGCTACACCTTC. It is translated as CASSLEGRGYTF.

In DNA, the CDR3 is TGTGCCTGGGGGGCATACAATGAGCAGTTCTTC. Amino acids: CAWGAYNEQFF. The chain carries TRBV30 and TRBJ2-1; maybe TRBD1 (5 bases). Germline loops: CDR1 GTSNPN, CDR2 SVGIG (reference sequence). The CDR3 totals 11 residues. Trimming left V 5 bases short and J 4 bases short, with 6 bases between.

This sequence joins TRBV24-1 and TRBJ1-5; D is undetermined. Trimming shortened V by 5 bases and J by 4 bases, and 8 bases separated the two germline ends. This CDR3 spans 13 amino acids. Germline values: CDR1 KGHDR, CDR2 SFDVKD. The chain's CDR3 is CATSAGFNQPQHF. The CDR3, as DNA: TGTGCCACCAGTGCCGGCTTTAATCAGCCCCAGCATTTT.

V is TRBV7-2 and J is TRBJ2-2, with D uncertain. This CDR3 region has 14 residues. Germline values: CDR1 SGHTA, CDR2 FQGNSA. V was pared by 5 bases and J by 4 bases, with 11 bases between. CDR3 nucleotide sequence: TGTGCCAGCAGCCATACCCATGGCACCGGGGAGCTGTTTTTT. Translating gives CASSHTHGTGELFF.

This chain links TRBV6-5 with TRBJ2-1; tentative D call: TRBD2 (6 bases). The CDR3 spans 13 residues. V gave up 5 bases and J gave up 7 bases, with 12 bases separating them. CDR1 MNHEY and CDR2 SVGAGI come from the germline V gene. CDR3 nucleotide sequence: TGTGCCAGCAGTCCGACTAGTTGGAATGAGCAGTTCTTC. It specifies CASSPTSWNEQFF.

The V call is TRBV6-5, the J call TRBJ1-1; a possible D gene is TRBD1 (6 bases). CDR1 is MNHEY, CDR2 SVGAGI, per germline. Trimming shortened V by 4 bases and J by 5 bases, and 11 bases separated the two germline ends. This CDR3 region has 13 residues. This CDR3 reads CASSSLQGTEAFF. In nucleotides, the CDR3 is TGTGCCAGCAGTTCCTTACAGGGAACTGAAGCTTTCTTT.

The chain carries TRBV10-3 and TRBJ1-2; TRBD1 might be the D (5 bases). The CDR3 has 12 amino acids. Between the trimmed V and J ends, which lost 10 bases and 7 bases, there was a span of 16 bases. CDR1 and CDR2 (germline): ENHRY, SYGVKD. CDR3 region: CATASGTPGYTF. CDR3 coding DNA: TGTGCCACCGCTTCCGGGACCCCTGGCTACACCTTC.

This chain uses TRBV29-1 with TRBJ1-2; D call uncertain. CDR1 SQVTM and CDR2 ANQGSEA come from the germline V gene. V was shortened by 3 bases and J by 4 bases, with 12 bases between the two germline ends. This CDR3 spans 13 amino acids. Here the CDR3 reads CSVEGGLFYGYTF. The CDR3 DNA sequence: TGCAGCGTTGAGGGAGGGCTGTTCTATGGCTACACCTTC.

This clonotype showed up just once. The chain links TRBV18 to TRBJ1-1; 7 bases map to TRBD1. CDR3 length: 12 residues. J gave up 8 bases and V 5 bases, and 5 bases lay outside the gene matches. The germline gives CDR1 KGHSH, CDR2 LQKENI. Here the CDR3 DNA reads TGTGCCAGCTCATCCCGACAGGGCGAAGCTTTCTTT. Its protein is CASSSRQGEAFF.

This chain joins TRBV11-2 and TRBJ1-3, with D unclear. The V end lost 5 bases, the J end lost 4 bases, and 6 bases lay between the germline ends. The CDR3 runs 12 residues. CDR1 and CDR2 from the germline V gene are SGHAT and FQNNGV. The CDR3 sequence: CASSMNGNTIYF. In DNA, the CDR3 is TGTGCCAGCAGCATGAACGGAAACACCATATATTTT.

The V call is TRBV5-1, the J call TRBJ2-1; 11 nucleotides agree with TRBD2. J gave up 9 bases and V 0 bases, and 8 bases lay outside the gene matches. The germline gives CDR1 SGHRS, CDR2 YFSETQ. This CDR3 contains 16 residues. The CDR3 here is CASSLVLAGGEREQFF. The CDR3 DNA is TGCGCCAGCAGCTTGGTCCTAGCGGGAGGTGAACGTGAGCAGTTCTTC. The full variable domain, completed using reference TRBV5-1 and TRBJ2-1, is KAGVTQTPRYLIKTRGQQVTLSCSPISGHRSVSWYQQTPGQGLQFLFEYFSETQRNKGNFPGRFSGRQFSNSRSEMNVSTLELGDSALYLCASSLVLAGGEREQFFGPGTRLTVL.

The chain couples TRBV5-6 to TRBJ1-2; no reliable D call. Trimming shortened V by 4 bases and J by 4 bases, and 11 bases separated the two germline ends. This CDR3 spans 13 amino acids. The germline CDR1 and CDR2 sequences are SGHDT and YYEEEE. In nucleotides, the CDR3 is TGTGCCAGCAGCCCTGACACCACCTATGGCTACACCTTC. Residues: CASSPDTTYGYTF.

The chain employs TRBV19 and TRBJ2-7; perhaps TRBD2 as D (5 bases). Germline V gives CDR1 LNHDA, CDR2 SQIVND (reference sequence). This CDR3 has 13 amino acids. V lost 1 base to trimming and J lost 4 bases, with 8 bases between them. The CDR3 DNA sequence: TGTGCCAGTAGTATAGTAGGCGGGTACGAGCAGTACTTC. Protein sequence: CASSIVGGYEQYF.

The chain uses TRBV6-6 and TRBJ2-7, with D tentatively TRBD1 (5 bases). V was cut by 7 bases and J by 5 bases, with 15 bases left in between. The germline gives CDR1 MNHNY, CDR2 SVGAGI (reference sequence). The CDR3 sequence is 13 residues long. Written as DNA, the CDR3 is TGTGCCAGCAATATCGACAGTATCGACGAGCAGTACTTC. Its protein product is CASNIDSIDEQYF.

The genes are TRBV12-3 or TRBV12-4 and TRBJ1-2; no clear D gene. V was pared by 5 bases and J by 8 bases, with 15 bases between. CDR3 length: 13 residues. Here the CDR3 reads CASSHRTLGGYTF. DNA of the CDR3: TGTGCCAGCAGTCACCGGACTCTGGGAGGCTACACCTTC.

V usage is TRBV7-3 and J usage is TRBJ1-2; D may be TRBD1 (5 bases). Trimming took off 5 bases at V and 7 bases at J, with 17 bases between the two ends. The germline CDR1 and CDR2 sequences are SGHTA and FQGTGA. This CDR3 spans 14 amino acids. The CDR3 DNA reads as TGTGCCAGCAGCGAGGTTGGGGCAGGCAGTGGCTACACCTTC. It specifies CASSEVGAGSGYTF.

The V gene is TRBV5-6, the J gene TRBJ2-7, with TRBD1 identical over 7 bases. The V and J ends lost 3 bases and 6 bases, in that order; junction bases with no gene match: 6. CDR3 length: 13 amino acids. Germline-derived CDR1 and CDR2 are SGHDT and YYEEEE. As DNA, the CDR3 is TGTGCCAGCAGCTACCCCGGGACAGCCGAGCAGTACTTC. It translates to CASSYPGTAEQYF.

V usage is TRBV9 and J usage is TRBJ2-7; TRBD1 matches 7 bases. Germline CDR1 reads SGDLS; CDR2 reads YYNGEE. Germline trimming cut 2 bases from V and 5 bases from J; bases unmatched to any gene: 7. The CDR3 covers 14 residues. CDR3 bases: TGTGCCAGCAGCGTGGCGGACAGGTCCAACGAGCAGTACTTC. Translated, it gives CASSVADRSNEQYF.

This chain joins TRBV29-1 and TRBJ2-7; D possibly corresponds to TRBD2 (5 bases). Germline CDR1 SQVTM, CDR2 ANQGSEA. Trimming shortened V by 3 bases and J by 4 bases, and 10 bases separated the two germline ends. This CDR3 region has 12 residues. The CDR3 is CSVDPTGYEQYF. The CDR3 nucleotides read TGCAGCGTTGACCCGACGGGGTACGAGCAGTACTTC.

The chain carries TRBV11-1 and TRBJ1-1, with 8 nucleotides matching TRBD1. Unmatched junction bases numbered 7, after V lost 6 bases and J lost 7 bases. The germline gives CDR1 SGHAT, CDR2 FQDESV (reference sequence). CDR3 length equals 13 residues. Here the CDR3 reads CASSTGRGLEAFF. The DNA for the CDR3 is TGTGCCAGCAGTACCGGCAGGGGGCTTGAAGCTTTCTTT.

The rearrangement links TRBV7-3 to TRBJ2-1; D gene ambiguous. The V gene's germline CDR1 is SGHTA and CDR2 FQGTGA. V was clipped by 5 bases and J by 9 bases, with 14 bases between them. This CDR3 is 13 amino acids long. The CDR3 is CASSLSVGSEQFF. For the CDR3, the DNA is TGTGCCAGCAGCCTGAGTGTAGGCAGTGAGCAGTTCTTC.

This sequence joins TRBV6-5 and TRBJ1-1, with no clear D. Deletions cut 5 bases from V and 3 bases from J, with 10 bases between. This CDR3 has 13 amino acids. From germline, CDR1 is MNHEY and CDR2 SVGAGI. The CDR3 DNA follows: TGTGCCAGCAGTCGGAGACTCGACACTGAAGCTTTCTTT. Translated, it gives CASSRRLDTEAFF.